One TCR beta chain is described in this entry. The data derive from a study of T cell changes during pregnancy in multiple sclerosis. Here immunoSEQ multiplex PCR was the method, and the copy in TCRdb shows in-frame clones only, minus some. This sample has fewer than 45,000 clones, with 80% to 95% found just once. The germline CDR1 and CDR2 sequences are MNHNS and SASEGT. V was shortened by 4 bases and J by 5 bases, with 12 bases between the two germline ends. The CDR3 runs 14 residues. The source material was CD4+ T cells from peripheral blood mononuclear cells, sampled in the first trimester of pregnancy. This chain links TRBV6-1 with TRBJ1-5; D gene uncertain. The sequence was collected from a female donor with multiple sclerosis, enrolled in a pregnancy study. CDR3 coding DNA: TGTGCCAGCAGTGGGGAGCAGCGGGATCAGCCCCAGCATTTT. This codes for CASSGEQRDQPQHF.